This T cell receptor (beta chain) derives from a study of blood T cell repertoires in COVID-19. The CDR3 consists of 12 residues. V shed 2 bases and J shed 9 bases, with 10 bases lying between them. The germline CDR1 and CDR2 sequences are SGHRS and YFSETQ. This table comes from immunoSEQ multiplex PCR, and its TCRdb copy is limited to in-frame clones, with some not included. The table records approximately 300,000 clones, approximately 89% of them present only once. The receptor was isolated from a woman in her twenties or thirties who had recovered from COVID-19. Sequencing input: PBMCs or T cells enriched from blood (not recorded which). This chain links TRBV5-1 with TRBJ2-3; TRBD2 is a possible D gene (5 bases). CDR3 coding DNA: TGCGCCAGCAGCTTACACGGGGAAACGCAGTATTTT. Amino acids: CASSLHGETQYF.